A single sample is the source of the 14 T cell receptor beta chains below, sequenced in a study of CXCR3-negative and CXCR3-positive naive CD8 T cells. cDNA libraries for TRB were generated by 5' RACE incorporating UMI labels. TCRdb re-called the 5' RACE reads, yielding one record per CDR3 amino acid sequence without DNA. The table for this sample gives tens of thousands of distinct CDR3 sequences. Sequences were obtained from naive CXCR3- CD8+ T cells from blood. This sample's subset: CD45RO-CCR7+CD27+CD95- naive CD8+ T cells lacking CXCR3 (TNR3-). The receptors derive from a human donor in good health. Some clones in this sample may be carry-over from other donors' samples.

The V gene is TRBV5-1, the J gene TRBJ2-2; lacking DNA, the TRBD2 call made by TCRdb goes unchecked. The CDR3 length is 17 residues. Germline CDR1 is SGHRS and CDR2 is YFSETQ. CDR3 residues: CASSSTPGGLGTGELFF.

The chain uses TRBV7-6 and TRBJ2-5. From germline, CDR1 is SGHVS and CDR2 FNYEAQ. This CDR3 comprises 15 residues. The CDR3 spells CASSHNWGSQETQYF.

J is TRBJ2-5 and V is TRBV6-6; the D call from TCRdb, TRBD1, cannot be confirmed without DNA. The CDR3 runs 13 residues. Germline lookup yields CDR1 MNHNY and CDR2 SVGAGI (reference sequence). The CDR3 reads CASRDSSQETQYF.

The CDR3: CASSLEQGNTEAFF. V is TRBV5-1 and J is TRBJ1-1; TCRdb's D call, TRBD1, is unchecked because there is no DNA. The CDR3 length is 14 residues. Germline values: CDR1 SGHRS, CDR2 YFSETQ. The variable domain in full, completed from reference TRBV5-1 and TRBJ1-1, reads KAGVTQTPRYLIKTRGQQVTLSCSPISGHRSVSWYQQTPGQGLQFLFEYFSETQRNKGNFPGRFSGRQFSNSRSEMNVSTLELGDSALYLCASSLEQGNTEAFFGQGTRLTVV.

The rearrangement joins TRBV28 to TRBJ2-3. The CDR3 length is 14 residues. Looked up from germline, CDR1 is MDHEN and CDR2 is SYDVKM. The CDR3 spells CASSLVPGTDTQYF.

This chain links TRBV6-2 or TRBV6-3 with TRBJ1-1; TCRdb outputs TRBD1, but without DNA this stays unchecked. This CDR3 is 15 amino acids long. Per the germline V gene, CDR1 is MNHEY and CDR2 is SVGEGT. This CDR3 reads CASTKSGTANTEAFF.

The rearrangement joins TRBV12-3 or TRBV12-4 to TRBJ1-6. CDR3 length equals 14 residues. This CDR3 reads CASSLVSSNSPLHF.

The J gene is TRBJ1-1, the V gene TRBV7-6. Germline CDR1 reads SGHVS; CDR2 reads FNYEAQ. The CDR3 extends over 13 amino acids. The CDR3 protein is CASSLFGEGEAFF.

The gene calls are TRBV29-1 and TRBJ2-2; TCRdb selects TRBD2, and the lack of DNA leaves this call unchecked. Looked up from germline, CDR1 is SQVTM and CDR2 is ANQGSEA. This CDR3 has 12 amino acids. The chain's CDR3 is CSVGSAAGELFF.

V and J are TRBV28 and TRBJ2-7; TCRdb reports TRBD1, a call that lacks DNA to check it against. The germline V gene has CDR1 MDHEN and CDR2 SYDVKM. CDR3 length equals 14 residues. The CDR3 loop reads CASSPYLGGYEQYF.

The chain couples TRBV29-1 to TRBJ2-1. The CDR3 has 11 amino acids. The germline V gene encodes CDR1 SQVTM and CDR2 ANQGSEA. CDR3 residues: CSVERLGEQFF.

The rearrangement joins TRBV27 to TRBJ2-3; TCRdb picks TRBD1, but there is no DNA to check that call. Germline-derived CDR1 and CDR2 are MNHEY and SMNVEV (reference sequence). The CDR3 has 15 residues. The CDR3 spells CASSLISGTGDTQYF.

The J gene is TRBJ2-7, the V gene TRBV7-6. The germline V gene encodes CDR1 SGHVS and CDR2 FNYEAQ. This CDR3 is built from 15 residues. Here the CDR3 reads CASSPLSRQAHEQYF.

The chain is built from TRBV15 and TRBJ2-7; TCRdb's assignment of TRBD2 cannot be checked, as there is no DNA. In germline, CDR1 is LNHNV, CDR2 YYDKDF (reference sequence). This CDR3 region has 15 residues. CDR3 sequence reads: CATRPIGSDSYEQYF. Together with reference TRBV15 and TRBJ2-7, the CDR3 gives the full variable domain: DAMVIQNPRYQVTQFGKPVTLSCSQTLNHNVMYWYQQKSSQAPKLLFHYYDKDFNNEADTPDNFQSRRPNTSFCFLDIRSPGLGDTAMYLCATRPIGSDSYEQYFGPGTRLTVT.